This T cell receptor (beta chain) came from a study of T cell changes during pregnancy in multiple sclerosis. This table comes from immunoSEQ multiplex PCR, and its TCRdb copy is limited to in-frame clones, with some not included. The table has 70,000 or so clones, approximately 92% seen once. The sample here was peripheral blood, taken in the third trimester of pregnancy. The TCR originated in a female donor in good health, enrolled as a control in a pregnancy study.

CDR3 sequence: CASSLERSTDTQYF. The CDR3 nucleotides are TGCGCCAGCAGCTTGGAGCGGAGCACAGATACGCAGTATTTT. The chain joins TRBV5-1 to TRBJ2-3; the D gene is possibly TRBD2 (5 bases). The V end was cut by 0 bases, the J end by 0 bases, with 5 bases between. This CDR3 comprises 14 residues. The germline V gene has CDR1 SGHRS and CDR2 YFSETQ.